This passage covers 25 T cell receptor beta chains from one sample sequenced in a study of molecular identifiers for immune sequencing clone quantification. TCRdb re-derived calls from the PCR reads in MiXCR, one entry per CDR3 protein. Altogether tens of thousands of distinct CDR3 sequences are present, about 19% being singletons, with the ten largest covering approximately 1.5%. The sequenced sample was naive CD8+ T cells from blood, with Jurkat cell RNA spiked in. Subset given: FACS-sorted CD8+CD4-CCR7+CD45RA+ naive T cells. The receptors originated from a human donor in good health. Some libraries in this study had Jurkat cell RNA spiked in.

This clonotype has a count of ten or more. The chain couples TRBV7-9 to TRBJ1-4; D gene ambiguous. Trimming removed 2 bases at V and 8 bases at J, with 12 bases between. The CDR3 contains 14 residues. Germline V gene lookup returns CDR1 SEHNR and CDR2 FQNEAQ (reference sequence). This CDR3 reads CASSLLSMGEKLFF. CDR3 nucleotide sequence: TGTGCCAGCAGCTTACTTTCGATGGGGGAAAAACTGTTTTTT.

This clonotype was recorded a few times. The gene calls are TRBV27 and TRBJ2-5; 7 bases are shared with TRBD2. J lost 5 bases, V lost 2 bases, and 8 bases had no gene match. Germline CDR1 MNHEY, CDR2 SMNVEV (reference sequence). The CDR3 runs to 15 residues. The CDR3 region has the DNA TGTGCCAGCAGTTTAGCGGGAGAAATGTGGGAGACCCAGTACTTC. It is translated as CASSLAGEMWETQYF.

The J gene is TRBJ2-2, the V gene TRBV7-3; D is possibly TRBD1 or TRBD2 (5 bases each). Germline V lookup: CDR1 SGHTA, CDR2 FQGTGA. The CDR3 has 15 residues. V lost 2 bases to trimming and J lost 4 bases, with 11 bases between them. The CDR3 region is CASSLAARGTGELFF. CDR3 nucleotide sequence: TGTGCCAGCAGCTTAGCAGCGAGGGGCACCGGGGAGCTGTTTTTT.

This clonotype was observed a handful of times. The J gene is TRBJ2-1, the V gene TRBV19; D call uncertain. CDR3 length: 14 amino acids. V was trimmed by 4 bases and J by 9 bases, leaving 16 bases between them. Germline lookup yields CDR1 LNHDA and CDR2 SQIVND (reference sequence). In DNA form, the CDR3 reads TGTGCCAGTAGTAGGCGACAATTATATCCTGAGCAGTTCTTC. Its protein is CASSRRQLYPEQFF.

This clonotype has only a few counts. A much more abundant neighbour one base away suggests this may be a read error. The chain recombines TRBV7-9 with TRBJ2-7; no clear D. There are 15 residues in the CDR3. In germline, CDR1 is SEHNR, CDR2 FQNEAQ (reference sequence). CDR3 bases: TGTGCCGGCAGCTTTACTGGGCAGGAGACCTACGAGCAGTACTTC. It yields the protein CAGSFTGQETYEQYF.

This clonotype was counted at least ten times. The chain carries TRBV30 and TRBJ2-2; D uncertain. This CDR3 spans 11 amino acids. The ends were cut back, 3 bases at V and 3 bases at J, with 2 bases in the middle. Germline CDR1 is GTSNPN and CDR2 is SVGIG (reference sequence). This CDR3 is CAWRDTGELFF. CDR3 DNA: TGTGCCTGGAGGGACACCGGGGAGCTGTTTTTT. Combining the CDR3 with reference TRBV30 and TRBJ2-2 gives the whole variable domain SQTIHQWPATLVQPVGSPLSLECTVEGTSNPNLYWYRQAAGRGLQLLFYSVGIGQISSEVPQNLSASRPQDRQFILSSKKLLLSDSGFYLCAWRDTGELFFGEGSRLTVL.

This chain connects TRBV27 to TRBJ2-6; D gene ambiguous. The CDR3 is 14 amino acids. V was cut by 1 base and J by 2 bases, with 3 bases left in between. Germline V gives CDR1 MNHEY, CDR2 SMNVEV (reference sequence). In DNA form, the CDR3 reads TGTGCCAGCAGTTTATTCGCTGGGGCCAACGTCCTGACTTTC. Amino acid sequence: CASSLFAGANVLTF.

This clonotype showed up many times. The chain is built from TRBV12-3 or TRBV12-4 and TRBJ1-1, with TRBD1 identical over 8 bases. The CDR3 extends over 15 amino acids. After removal of 5 bases from V and 10 bases from J, the junction contained 15 bases not matched to a gene. The CDR3 DNA is TGTGCCAGCAGTCCCATCGGACAGGGACGCTCCGGAGCTTTCTTT. This sequence encodes CASSPIGQGRSGAFF.

This clonotype was seen only a few times. The chain carries TRBV7-2 and TRBJ2-1; D is perhaps TRBD1 or TRBD2 (5 bases each). CDR3 size: 17 residues. Looked up from germline, CDR1 is SGHTA and CDR2 is FQGNSA. Between the trimmed V and J ends, which lost 5 bases and 0 bases, there was a span of 17 bases. CDR3 DNA sequence: TGTGCCAGCAGCCGGGGACCAAACTTAAGCTCCTACAATGAGCAGTTCTTC. Protein: CASSRGPNLSSYNEQFF.

In its sample, this clonotype was seen many times. The chain uses TRBV4-1 and TRBJ1-5; TRBD1 aligns across 10 bases. V shed 4 bases, J shed 4 bases, and the junction held 7 bases outside the gene matches. The CDR3 has 16 residues. CDR1 is MGHRA, CDR2 YSYEKL, per germline. CDR3 region: CASSPQTGGLNQPQHF. The CDR3 coding sequence is TGCGCCAGCAGCCCTCAGACAGGGGGCCTTAATCAGCCCCAGCATTTT.

The J gene is TRBJ1-2, the V gene TRBV11-2, with D unclear. CDR1 is SGHAT, CDR2 FQNNGV, per germline. This CDR3 has 12 amino acids. Deletions cut 4 bases from V and 5 bases from J, with 8 bases between. For the CDR3, the DNA is TGTGCCAGCAGCTCCATCGATTATGGCTACACCTTC. It is translated as CASSSIDYGYTF.

As for this clonotype: A much larger clone lies a single base off, so this may be a read error. V is TRBV28 and J is TRBJ2-7, with TRBD2 matching 10 bases. Germline assignment: CDR1 MDHEN and CDR2 SYDVKM. The CDR3 consists of 15 residues. Trimming at V came to 6 bases and at J to 4 bases, leaving 9 bases not matched to a gene. The chain's CDR3 is CASRSSGGLFYEQYF. CDR3 bases: TGTGCCAGCAGAAGTAGCGGGGGGCTTTTTTACGAGCAGTACTTC. The full variable domain, completed using reference TRBV28 and TRBJ2-7, is DVKVTQSSRYLVKRTGEKVFLECVQDMDHENMFWYRQDPGLGLRLIYFSYDVKMKEKGDIPEGYSVSREKKERFSLILESASTNQTSMYLCASRSSGGLFYEQYFGPGTRLTVT.

This clonotype has only a few counts. This chain links TRBV7-9 with TRBJ2-2, with D possibly TRBD1 on 5 matching bases. CDR1 and CDR2 from the germline V gene are SEHNR and FQNEAQ (reference sequence). The CDR3 sequence is 15 residues long. The ends were cut back, 8 bases at V and 7 bases at J, with 20 bases in the middle. The CDR3 region is CASPHPPGQNGELFF. The CDR3 nucleotides are TGTGCCAGCCCTCACCCACCAGGGCAAAACGGGGAGCTGTTTTTT.

This clonotype was counted ten times or more. The rearrangement uses TRBV7-3 and TRBJ2-1, with 7 bases fitting TRBD2. CDR1 SGHTA and CDR2 FQGTGA come from the germline V gene. The V gene end was trimmed by 7 bases and the J gene end by 5 bases; junction bases not matched to a gene: 8. The CDR3 totals 14 residues. CDR3 region: CASNWGGTNNEQFF. CDR3 DNA sequence: TGTGCCAGCAACTGGGGGGGGACTAACAATGAGCAGTTCTTC.

About this clonotype: A much larger clone lies one base from this, so it may be a read error. The chain joins TRBV28 to TRBJ2-7; D remains unclear. This CDR3 contains 14 residues. Trimming stripped 6 bases from V and 1 base from J, with 13 bases between. Germline CDR1 is MDHEN and CDR2 is SYDVKM. CDR3 loop: CASSRAPSSYEQYF. CDR3 sequence (DNA): TGTGCCAGCAGCCGCGCTCCAAGTTCCTACGAGCAGTACTTC. The full variable domain, rest sourced from reference TRBV28 and TRBJ2-7, is DVKVTQSSRYLVKRTGEKVFLECVQDMDHENMFWYRQDPGLGLRLIYFSYDVKMKEKGDIPEGYSVSREKKERFSLILESASTNQTSMYLCASSRAPSSYEQYFGPGTRLTVT.

Concerning this clonotype itself: A much bigger clone sits one base away, suggesting this may be a read error. The chain carries TRBV20-1 and TRBJ2-7; D perhaps matches TRBD2 (6 bases). Germline V gene lookup returns CDR1 DFQATT and CDR2 SNEGSKA (reference sequence). The CDR3 length is 16 residues. Here the CDR3 DNA reads TGCAGTGCTAGAGGGTGGGAGCGGGCGGTCTACGACGAGCAGCACTTC. Protein: CSARGWERAVYDEQHF.

Notes on this clonotype: One end of the junction fails to match germline, which may point to a read error. V and J are TRBV27 and TRBJ2-2; D is ambiguous. This CDR3 is 11 amino acids long. CDR1 is MNHEY and CDR2 is SMNVEV in the germline V gene (reference sequence). CDR3 in amino acids: CANSLFGELFF. CDR3 bases: TGTGCCAACAGTTTATTTGGGGAGCTGTTTTTT.

Concerning this clonotype itself: This sequence may be a read error, since a much larger clone differs from it by one base. The chain carries TRBV6-2 or TRBV6-3 and TRBJ2-1; 11 bases fit TRBD2. V was clipped by 6 bases and J by 6 bases; unmatched bases: 7. The CDR3 is 15 amino acids. Per germline, CDR1 MNHEY and CDR2 SVGEGT. The CDR3 DNA is TGTGCCAGCAGCCCGGGACTAGCGGTGTCCAATGAGCAGTTCTTC. Its protein is CASSPGLAVSNEQFF.

Notes on this clonotype: A much larger clone differs by one base, so this may be a read error. The chain recombines TRBV7-3 with TRBJ2-1; unclear D gene. Germline assignment: CDR1 SGHTA and CDR2 FQGTGA. The CDR3 has 13 residues. DNA for the CDR3: TGTGCCAGCAGCTTAGTGTCCTACGATGAGCAGTTCTTC. This encodes CASSLVSYDEQFF.

The CDR3 DNA reads TGTGCCAGCAGCCCCGTTGGGTCGGACAGGGGGCTTGGCTACACCTTC. The encoded protein is CASSPVGSDRGLGYTF. The V call is TRBV7-3, the J call TRBJ1-2, with TRBD1 identical over 11 bases. V lost 5 bases to trimming and J lost 7 bases; unmatched junction nucleotides: 12. Germline CDR1 is SGHTA and CDR2 is FQGTGA. This CDR3 contains 16 residues.

This clonotype was observed a few times. The gene calls are TRBV3-1 and TRBJ2-3; TRBD2 aligns across 7 bases. V dropped 4 bases and J dropped 0; count of bases not matched to a gene: 7. Germline V CDR1 and CDR2: LGHDT, YNNKEL (reference sequence). The CDR3 extends over 16 amino acids. This CDR3 reads CASSPGLSSSTDTQYF. CDR3 nucleotide sequence: TGTGCCAGCAGCCCGGGACTATCCTCTAGCACAGATACGCAGTATTTT.

Ten or more counts support this clonotype. CDR3: CASSFPGRSYEQYF. CDR3 sequence (DNA): TGTGCCAGCAGTTTCCCCGGCAGGTCCTACGAGCAGTACTTC. This sequence joins TRBV28 and TRBJ2-7, with D uncertain. CDR3 size: 14 residues. Trimming pared 3 bases from V and 1 base from J, leaving 10 bases between. CDR1 is MDHEN and CDR2 is SYDVKM in the germline V gene.

CDR3 residues: CASSIQGRGVNQPQHF. The CDR3 DNA is TGTGCCAGTAGTATCCAGGGCAGGGGGGTCAATCAGCCCCAGCATTTT. The chain recombines TRBV19 with TRBJ1-5; 7 bases align to TRBD1. CDR1 and CDR2 (germline): LNHDA, SQIVND (reference sequence). V lost 3 bases, J lost 3 bases, and 8 bases stayed unmatched. This CDR3 contains 16 residues.

The chain uses TRBV19 and TRBJ1-5; the D is unclear. The CDR3 extends over 14 amino acids. The germline CDR1 and CDR2 sequences are LNHDA and SQIVND (reference sequence). The V gene lost 2 bases and the J gene lost 7 bases, with 12 bases spanning the gap. The CDR3 DNA follows: TGTGCCAGTAGTATATTCCCTGGCCACCAGCCCCAGCATTTT. It translates to CASSIFPGHQPQHF.

This clonotype was recorded many times. The chain uses TRBV29-1 and TRBJ1-2, with a possible D match to TRBD1 (6 bases). Germline V gene data show CDR1 as SQVTM and CDR2 as ANQGSEA. This CDR3 comprises 14 residues. The ends were cut back, 5 bases at V and 6 bases at J, with 19 bases in the middle. The CDR3, as DNA: TGCAGCGTTATCCCCCAACAGGGTCCCCATGGCTACACCTTC. Protein: CSVIPQQGPHGYTF.